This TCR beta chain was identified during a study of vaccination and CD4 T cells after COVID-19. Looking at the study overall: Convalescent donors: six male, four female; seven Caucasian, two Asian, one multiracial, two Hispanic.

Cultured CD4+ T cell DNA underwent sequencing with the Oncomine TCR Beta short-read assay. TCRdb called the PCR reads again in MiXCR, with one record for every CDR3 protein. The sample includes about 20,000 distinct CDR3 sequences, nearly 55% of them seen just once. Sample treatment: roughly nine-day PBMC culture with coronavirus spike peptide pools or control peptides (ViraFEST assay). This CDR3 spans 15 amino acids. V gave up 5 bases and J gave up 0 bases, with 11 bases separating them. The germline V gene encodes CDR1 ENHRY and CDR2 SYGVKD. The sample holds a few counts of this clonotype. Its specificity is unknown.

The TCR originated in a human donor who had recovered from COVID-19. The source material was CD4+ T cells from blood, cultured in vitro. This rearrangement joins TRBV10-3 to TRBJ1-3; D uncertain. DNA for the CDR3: TGTGCCATCAGTAAGGAAGGTATCTCTGGAAACACCATATATTTT. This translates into CAISKEGISGNTIYF.